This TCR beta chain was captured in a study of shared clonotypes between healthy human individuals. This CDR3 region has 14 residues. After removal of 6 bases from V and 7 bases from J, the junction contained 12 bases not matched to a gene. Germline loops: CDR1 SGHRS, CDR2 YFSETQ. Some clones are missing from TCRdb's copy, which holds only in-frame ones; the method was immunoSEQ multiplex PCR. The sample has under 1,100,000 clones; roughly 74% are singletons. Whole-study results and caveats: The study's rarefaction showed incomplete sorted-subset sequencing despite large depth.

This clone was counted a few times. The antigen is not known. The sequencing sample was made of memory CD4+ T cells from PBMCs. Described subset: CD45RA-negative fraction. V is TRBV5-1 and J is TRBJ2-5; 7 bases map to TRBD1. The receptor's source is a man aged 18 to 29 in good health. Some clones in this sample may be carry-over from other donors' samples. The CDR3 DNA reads TGCGCCAGCAACATGAACGGACAGGAAGGGACCCAGTACTTC. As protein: CASNMNGQEGTQYF.